This T cell receptor (beta chain) was recorded in a study of blood T cell repertoires in COVID-19. Looking at the study overall: The United States, Italy and Spain provided the acute and convalescent COVID-19 samples. PBMCs, B-cell-depleted T cells, or T cells provided the cDNA or gDNA that made up the material.

Authors' analysis steps: Reference gene primer amplification yielded estimated nucleated cell counts. Measured with immunoSEQ multiplex PCR; TCRdb has only the in-frame clones, and not every one. That table gives V, J and clone size, and the DNA gave D and trimming. The repertoire includes about 180,000 clones, approximately 80% of them detected once, and about 7% sits in the top ten. The CDR3 extends over 13 amino acids. Germline V gene sequence: CDR1 MNHEY, CDR2 SMNVEV (reference sequence). Trimming took off 5 bases at V and 1 base at J, with 8 bases between the two ends. The V gene is TRBV27, the J gene TRBJ1-1, with a tentative D call TRBD1 (5 bases). This clonotype was obtained from a human donor in a cohort sampled during active COVID-19. Source material: peripheral blood. The chain's CDR3 is CASSPGGNTEAFF. As DNA, the CDR3 is TGTGCCAGCAGTCCCGGGGGGAACACTGAAGCTTTCTTT.